The clone carrying this TCR beta chain was observed a handful of times. Sequencing used immunoSEQ multiplex PCR; TCRdb keeps in-frame clones, though not all of them. Among approximately 51,000 clones listed, roughly 74% were seen once. This sample was taken from a study of T cell clones after liver transplantation. Study-wide background: Three of the eight recipients were HCV-positive; the rest had non-autoimmune, non-viral transplant indications.

The CDR3 contains 13 residues. Germline V gene sequence: CDR1 SGHTA, CDR2 FQGNSA. V was shortened by 2 bases and J by 5 bases, with 9 bases between the two germline ends. The chain uses TRBV7-2 and TRBJ2-5; D not resolved. The TCR comes from a human patient who received a liver transplant. The graft donor may be the source of some T cells. Sequences were derived from CD4+ T cells from blood, sampled 54 months after liver transplant. The CDR3 DNA is TGTGCCAGCAGCTTACGGAGTGAGGAGACCCAGTACTTC. This translates into CASSLRSEETQYF.